What follows is one T cell receptor (beta chain) and its context. The data are from a study of cytomegalovirus exposure and HLA in healthy donors. The study ran its PCR with 60 Vbeta and 13 Jbeta primers. The protocol was immunoSEQ multiplex PCR, while the TCRdb copy is restricted to in-frame clones and leaves out a portion. Of more than 75,000 clones detected, roughly four fifths appear once; the ten largest clones hold 5.6%. Sequenced material: PBMCs. This clonotype was sampled from a young woman in good health and CMV-seropositive.

The chain's CDR3 is CASSFVRTFF. The CDR3, as DNA: TGTGCCAGCAGTTTCGTGCGGACTTTCTTT. This chain connects TRBV28 to TRBJ1-1; D unclear. The CDR3 is 10 residues long. The germline V gene has CDR1 MDHEN and CDR2 SYDVKM. The V end lost 3 bases, the J end lost 12 bases, and 8 bases lay between the germline ends. Looking up the rest from reference TRBV28 and TRBJ1-1 gives the full variable domain: DVKVTQSSRYLVKRTGEKVFLECVQDMDHENMFWYRQDPGLGLRLIYFSYDVKMKEKGDIPEGYSVSREKKERFSLILESASTNQTSMYLCASSFVRTFFGQGTRLTVV.